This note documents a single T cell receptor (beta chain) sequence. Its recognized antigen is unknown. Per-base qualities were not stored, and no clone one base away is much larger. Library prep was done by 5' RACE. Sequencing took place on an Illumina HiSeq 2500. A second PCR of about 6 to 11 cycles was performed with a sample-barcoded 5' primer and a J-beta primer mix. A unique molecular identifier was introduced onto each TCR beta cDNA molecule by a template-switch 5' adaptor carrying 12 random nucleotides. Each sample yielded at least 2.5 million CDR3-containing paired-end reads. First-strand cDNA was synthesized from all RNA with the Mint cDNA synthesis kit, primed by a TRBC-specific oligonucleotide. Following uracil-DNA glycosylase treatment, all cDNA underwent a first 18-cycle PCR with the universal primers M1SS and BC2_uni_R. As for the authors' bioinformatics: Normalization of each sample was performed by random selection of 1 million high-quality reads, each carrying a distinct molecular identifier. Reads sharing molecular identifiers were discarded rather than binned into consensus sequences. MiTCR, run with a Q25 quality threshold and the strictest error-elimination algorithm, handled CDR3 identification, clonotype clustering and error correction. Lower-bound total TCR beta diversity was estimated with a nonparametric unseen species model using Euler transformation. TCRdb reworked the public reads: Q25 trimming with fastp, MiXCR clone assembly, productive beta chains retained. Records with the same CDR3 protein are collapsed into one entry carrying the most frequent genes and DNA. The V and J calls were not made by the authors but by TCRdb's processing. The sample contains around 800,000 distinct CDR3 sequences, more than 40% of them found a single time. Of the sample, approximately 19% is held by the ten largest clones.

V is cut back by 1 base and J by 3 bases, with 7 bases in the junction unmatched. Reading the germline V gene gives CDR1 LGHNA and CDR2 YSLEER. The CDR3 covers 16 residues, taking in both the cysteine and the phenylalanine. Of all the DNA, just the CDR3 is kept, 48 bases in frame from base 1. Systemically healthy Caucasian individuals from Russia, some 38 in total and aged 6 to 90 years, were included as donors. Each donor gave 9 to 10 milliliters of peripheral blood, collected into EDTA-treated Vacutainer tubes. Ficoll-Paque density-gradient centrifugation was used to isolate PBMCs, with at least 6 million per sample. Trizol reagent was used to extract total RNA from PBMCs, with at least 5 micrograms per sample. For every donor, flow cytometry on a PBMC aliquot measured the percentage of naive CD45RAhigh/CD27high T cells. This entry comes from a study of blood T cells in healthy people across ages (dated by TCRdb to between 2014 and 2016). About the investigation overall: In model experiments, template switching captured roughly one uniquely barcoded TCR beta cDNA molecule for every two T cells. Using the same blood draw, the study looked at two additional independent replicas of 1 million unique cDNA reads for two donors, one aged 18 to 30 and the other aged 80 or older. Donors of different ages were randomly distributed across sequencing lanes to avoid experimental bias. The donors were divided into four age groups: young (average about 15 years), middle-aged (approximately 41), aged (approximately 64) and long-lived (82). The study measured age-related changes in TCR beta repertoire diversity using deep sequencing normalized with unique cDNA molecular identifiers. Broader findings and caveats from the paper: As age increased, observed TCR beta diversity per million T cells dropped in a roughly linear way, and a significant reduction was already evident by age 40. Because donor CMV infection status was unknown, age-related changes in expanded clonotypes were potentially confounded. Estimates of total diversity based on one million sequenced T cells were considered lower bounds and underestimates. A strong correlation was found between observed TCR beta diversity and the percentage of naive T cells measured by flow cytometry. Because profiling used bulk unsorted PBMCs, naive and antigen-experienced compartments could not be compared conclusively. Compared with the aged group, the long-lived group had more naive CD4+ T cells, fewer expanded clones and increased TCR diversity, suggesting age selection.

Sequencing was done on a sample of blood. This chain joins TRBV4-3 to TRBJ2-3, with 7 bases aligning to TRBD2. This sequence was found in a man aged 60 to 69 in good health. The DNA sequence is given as TGCGCCAGCAGCCAAGGGGGCGGGGGATATACAGATACGCAGTATTTT. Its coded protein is CASSQGGGGYTDTQYF.